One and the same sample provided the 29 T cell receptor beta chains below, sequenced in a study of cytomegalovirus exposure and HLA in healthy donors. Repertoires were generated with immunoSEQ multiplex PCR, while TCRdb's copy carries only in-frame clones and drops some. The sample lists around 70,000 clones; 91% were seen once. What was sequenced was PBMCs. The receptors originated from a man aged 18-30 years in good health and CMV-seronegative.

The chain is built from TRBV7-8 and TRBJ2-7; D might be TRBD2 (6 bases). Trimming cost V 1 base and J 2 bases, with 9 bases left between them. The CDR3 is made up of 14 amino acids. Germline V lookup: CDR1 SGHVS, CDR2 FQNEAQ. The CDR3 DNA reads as TGTGCCAGCAGCTTAGGGCGGGGAGCCTACGAGCAGTACTTC. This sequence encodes CASSLGRGAYEQYF.

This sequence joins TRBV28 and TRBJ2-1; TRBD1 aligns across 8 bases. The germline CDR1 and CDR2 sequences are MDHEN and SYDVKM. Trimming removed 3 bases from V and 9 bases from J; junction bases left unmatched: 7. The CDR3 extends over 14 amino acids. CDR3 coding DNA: TGTGCCAGCAGTTTCCAGGGGGCGCGGAGTGAGCAGTTCTTC. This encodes CASSFQGARSEQFF.

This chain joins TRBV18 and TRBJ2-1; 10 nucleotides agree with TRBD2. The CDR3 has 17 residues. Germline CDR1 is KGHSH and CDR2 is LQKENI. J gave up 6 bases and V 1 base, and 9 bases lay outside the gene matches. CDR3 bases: TGTGCCAGCTCACCACTGTTCAGCGGGAGGGCAGTCAATGAGCAGTTCTTC. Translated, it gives CASSPLFSGRAVNEQFF.

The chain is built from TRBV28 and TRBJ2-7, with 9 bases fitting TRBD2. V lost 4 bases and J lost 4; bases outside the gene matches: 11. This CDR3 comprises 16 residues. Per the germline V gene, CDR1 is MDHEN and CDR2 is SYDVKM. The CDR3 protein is CASSSPSSGSRYEQYF. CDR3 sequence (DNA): TGTGCCAGCAGTTCCCCCAGTAGCGGGAGTCGGTACGAGCAGTACTTC.

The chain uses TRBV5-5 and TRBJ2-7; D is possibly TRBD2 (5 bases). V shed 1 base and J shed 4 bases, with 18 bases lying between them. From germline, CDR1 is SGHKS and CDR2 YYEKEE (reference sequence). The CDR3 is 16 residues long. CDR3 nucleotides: TGTGCCAGCAGCTTGCAACCGGGGAGAAGCCAATACGAGCAGTACTTC. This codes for CASSLQPGRSQYEQYF.

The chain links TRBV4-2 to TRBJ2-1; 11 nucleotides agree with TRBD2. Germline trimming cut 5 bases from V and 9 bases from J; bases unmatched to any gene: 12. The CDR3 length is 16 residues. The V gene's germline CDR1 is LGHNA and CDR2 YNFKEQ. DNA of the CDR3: TGTGCCAGCAGCTTGGGGGAACTAGCGGGAGTGGCTGAGCAGTTCTTC. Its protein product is CASSLGELAGVAEQFF.

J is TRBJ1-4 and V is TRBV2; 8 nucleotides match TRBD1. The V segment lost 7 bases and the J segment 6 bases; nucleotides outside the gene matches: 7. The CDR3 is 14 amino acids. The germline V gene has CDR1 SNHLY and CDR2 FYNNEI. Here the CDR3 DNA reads TGTGCCAGCATGCCGGGACAGGAGGATGAAAAACTGTTTTTT. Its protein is CASMPGQEDEKLFF.

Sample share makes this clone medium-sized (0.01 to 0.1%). The CDR3 nucleotides are TGTGCCAGCAGCGCATACACCTACGAGCAGTACTTC. It yields the protein CASSAYTYEQYF. The gene calls are TRBV7-9 and TRBJ2-7; D is ambiguous. The CDR3 is 12 residues long. In germline, CDR1 is SEHNR, CDR2 FQNEAQ (reference sequence). Trimming pared 5 bases from V and 2 bases from J, leaving 7 bases between.

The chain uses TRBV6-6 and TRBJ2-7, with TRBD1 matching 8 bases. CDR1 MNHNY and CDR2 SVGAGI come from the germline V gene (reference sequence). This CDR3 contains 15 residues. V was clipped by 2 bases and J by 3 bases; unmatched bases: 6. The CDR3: CASSYARGQGYEQYF. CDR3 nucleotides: TGTGCCAGCAGTTACGCACGCGGACAGGGCTACGAGCAGTACTTC.

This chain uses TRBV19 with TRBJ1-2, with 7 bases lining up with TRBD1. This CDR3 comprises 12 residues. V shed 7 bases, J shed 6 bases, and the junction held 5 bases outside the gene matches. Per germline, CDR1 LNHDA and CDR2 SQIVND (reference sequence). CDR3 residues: CASTDRENGYTF. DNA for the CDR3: TGTGCCAGTACAGACAGGGAGAATGGCTACACCTTC.

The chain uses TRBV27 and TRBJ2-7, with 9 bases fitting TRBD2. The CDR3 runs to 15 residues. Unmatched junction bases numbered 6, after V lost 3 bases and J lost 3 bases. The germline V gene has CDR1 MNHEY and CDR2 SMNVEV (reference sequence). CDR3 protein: CASSFSGRLGYEQYF. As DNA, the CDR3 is TGTGCCAGCAGTTTTAGCGGGAGATTGGGCTACGAGCAGTACTTC.

CDR3 residues: CASSYLLADNEQFF. CDR3 nucleotides: TGTGCCAGCAGCTACCTCCTAGCGGACAATGAGCAGTTCTTC. This chain links TRBV7-6 with TRBJ2-1, with TRBD2 matching over 7 bases. This CDR3 contains 14 residues. The V gene's germline CDR1 is SGHVS and CDR2 FNYEAQ. The V and J ends lost 4 bases and 5 bases, in that order; junction bases with no gene match: 5. Drawing the rest from reference TRBV7-6 and TRBJ2-1, the complete variable domain is GAGVSQSPRYKVTKRGQDVALRCDPISGHVSLYWYRQALGQGPEFLTYFNYEAQQDKSGLPNDRFSAERPEGSISTLTIQRTEQRDSAMYRCASSYLLADNEQFFGPGTRLTVL.

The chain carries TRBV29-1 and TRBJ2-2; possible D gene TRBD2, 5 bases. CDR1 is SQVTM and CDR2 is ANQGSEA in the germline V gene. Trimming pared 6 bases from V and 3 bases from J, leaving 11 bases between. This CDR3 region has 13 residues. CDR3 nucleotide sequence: TGCAGCGTGTCTGGAGCGGACACCGGGGAGCTGTTTTTT. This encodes CSVSGADTGELFF.

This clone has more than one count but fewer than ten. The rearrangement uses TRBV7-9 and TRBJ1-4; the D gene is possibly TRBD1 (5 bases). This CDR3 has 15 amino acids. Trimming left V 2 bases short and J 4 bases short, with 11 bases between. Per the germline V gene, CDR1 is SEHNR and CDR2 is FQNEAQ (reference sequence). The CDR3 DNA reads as TGTGCCAGCAGCTTATCAGGGCTAGATAATGAAAAACTGTTTTTT. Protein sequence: CASSLSGLDNEKLFF.

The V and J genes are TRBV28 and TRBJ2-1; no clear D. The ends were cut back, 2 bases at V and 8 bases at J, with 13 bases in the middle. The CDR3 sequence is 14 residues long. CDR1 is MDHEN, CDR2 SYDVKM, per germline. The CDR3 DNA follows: TGTGCCAGCAGTTTAAGCGTTACAAGGTATGAGCAGTTCTTC. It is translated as CASSLSVTRYEQFF.

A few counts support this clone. CDR3 coding DNA: TGTGCCAGCTCGTTCGCCTACGAGCAGTACTTC. Protein sequence: CASSFAYEQYF. V gene TRBV2 combines with J gene TRBJ2-7; D is unresolved. Trimming left V 8 bases short and J 2 bases short, with 7 bases between. The CDR3 has 11 residues. Germline CDR1 and CDR2: SNHLY and FYNNEI.

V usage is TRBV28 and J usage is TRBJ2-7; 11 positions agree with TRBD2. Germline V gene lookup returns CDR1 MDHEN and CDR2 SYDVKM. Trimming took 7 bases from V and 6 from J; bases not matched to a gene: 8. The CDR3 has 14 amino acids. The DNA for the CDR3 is TGTGCCAGCATTATATCCGGGACTAGCGGCGAGCAGTACTTC. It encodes CASIISGTSGEQYF.

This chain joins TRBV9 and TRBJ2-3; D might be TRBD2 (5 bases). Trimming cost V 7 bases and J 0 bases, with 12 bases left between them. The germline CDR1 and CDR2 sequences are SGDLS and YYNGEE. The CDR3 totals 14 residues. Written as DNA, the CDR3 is TGTGCCAGCTCCCCCAGGACTAGCACAGATACGCAGTATTTT. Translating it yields CASSPRTSTDTQYF.

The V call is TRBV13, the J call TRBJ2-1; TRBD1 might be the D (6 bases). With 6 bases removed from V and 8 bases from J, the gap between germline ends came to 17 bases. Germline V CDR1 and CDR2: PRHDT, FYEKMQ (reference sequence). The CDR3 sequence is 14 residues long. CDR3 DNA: TGTGCCAGCAGTTCCCTCAGGGGAGCGGATGAGCAGTTCTTC. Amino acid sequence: CASSSLRGADEQFF.

The CDR3 region has the DNA TGTGCCAGCAGCCCTAGGGTTTTTGCACAGGGGGCTCAGGGTGAGCAGTTCTTC. This translates into CASSPRVFAQGAQGEQFF. The V call is TRBV7-2, the J call TRBJ2-1, with 9 bases identical to TRBD1. V lost 5 bases, J lost 9 bases, and 20 bases stayed unmatched. The length of the CDR3 is 18 residues. CDR1 and CDR2 (germline): SGHTA, FQGNSA. Based on the CDR3 plus reference TRBV7-2 and TRBJ2-1, the full variable domain is GAGVSQSPSNKVTEKGKDVELRCDPISGHTALYWYRQSLGQGLEFLIYFQGNSAPDKSGLPSDRFSAERTGGSVSTLTIQRTQQEDSAVYLCASSPRVFAQGAQGEQFFGPGTRLTVL.

The CDR3 nucleotides are TGTGCCAGTAGCCAGGCTAGCGGGAGCCCCATTCAGTACTTC. Translating it yields CASSQASGSPIQYF. The chain links TRBV19 to TRBJ2-4; 10 bases agree with TRBD2. Germline CDR1 reads LNHDA; CDR2 reads SQIVND (reference sequence). The CDR3 consists of 14 residues. V dropped 6 bases and J dropped 9; count of bases not matched to a gene: 8.

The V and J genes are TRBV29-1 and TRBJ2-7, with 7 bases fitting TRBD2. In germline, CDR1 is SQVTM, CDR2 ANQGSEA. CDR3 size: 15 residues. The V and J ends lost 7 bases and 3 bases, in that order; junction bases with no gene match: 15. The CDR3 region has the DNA TGCAGCGCCGGACGTGGGGGGACTACCGACTACGAGCAGTACTTC. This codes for CSAGRGGTTDYEQYF.

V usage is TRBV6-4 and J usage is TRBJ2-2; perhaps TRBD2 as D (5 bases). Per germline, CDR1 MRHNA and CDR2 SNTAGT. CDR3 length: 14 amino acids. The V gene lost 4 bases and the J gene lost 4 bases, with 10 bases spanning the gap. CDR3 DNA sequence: TGTGCCAGCAGTGCGGGGAGCCCCACCGGGGAGCTGTTTTTT. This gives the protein CASSAGSPTGELFF.

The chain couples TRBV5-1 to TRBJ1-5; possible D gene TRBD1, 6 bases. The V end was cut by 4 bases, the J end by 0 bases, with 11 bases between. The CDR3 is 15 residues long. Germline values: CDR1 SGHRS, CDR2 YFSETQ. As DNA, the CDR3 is TGCGCCAGCAGCGTGGACAGTAATAGCAATCAGCCCCAGCATTTT. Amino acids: CASSVDSNSNQPQHF.

CDR3 protein: CEVLNASGSTDTQYF. The CDR3 nucleotides read TGTGAGGTATTGAACGCTAGCGGCAGCACAGATACGCAGTATTTT. The chain joins TRBV28 to TRBJ2-3, with 7 bases identical to TRBD2. This CDR3 contains 15 residues. Germline assignment: CDR1 MDHEN and CDR2 SYDVKM.

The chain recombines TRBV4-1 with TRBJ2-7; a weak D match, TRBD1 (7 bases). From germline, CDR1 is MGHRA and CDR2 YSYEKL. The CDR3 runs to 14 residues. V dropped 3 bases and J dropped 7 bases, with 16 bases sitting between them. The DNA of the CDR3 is TGCGCCAGCAGCCATCCCGACAGGGCGGGAGAGCAGTACTTC. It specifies CASSHPDRAGEQYF.

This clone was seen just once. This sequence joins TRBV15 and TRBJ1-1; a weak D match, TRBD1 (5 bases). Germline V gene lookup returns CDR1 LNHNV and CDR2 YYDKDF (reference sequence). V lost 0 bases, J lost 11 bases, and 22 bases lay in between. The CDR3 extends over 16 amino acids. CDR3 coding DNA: TGTGCCACCAGCAGAGACCTAGACAGAAGGTCTGGGTCTGCTTTCTTT. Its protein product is CATSRDLDRRSGSAFF.

Written as DNA, the CDR3 is TGTGCCAGCATACCTACGGGACAGCCTAGCACAGATACGCAGTATTTT. It specifies CASIPTGQPSTDTQYF. This chain uses TRBV6-6 with TRBJ2-3; TRBD1 matches at 7 bases. This CDR3 is built from 16 residues. Trimming at V came to 7 bases and at J to 0 bases, leaving 10 bases not matched to a gene. The germline V gene encodes CDR1 MNHNY and CDR2 SVGAGI (reference sequence).

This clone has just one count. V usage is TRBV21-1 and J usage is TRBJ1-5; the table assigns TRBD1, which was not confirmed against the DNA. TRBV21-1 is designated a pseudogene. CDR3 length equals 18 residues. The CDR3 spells CARIPGTGDIGSNQPQHF. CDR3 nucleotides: TGTGCCAGGATCCCCGGGACAGGGGATATAGGTAGCAATCAGCCCCAGCATTTT.